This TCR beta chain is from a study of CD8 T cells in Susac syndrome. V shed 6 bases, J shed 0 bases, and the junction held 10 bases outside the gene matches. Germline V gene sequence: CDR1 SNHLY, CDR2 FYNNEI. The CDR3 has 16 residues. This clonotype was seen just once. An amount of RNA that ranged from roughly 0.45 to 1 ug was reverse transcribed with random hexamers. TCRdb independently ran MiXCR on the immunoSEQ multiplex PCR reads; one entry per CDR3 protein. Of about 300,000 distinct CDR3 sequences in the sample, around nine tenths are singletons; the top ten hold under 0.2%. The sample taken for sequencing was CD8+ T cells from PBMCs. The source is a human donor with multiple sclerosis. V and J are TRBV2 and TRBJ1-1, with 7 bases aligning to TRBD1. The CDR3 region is CASRRDSLNVNTEAFF. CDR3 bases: TGTGCCAGCAGGCGGGACAGCCTAAATGTGAACACTGAAGCTTTCTTT.